This T cell receptor beta chain was found in a study of T cells in Graves' hyperthyroidism and ophthalmopathy. This clonotype was counted many times. TCR beta CDR3 regions were amplified from RNA transcripts. The HTBI primer set was used in a first-round RT-PCR of the TCR CDR3. Each CDR3 protein is one row after TCRdb ran MiXCR on the multiplex PCR reads. The table records approximately 560,000 distinct CDR3 sequences, 35% to 55% of them present only once. The germline V gene has CDR1 SEHNR and CDR2 FQNEAQ (reference sequence). Trimming left V 7 bases short and J 6 bases short, with 15 bases between. The CDR3 consists of 14 residues.

The clonotype was recovered from a young woman with Graves' hyperthyroidism. This chain connects TRBV7-9 to TRBJ1-4; D is unclear. The sequenced sample consisted of peripheral blood or thyroid tissue (not recorded which). CDR3 sequence: CASKDSEDYEKLFF. CDR3 in DNA: TGTGCCAGCAAAGATTCGGAGGATTATGAAAAACTGTTTTTT.